These 4 T cell receptor beta chains were all obtained from the same sample, sequenced in a study of cytomegalovirus exposure and HLA in healthy donors. The PCR ran on 60 Vbeta and 13 Jbeta primers. Produced via immunoSEQ multiplex PCR; TCRdb's table is partial and in-frame only. The sample yields around 130,000 clones, over 70% seen once. The sequenced material came from PBMCs. These receptors all come from a woman between 18 and 30 years old in good health and CMV-seronegative.

This chain joins TRBV29-1 and TRBJ2-3, with no clear D. The ends were cut back, 3 bases at V and 0 bases at J, with 4 bases in the middle. CDR1 SQVTM and CDR2 ANQGSEA come from the germline V gene. This CDR3 comprises 12 residues. CDR3 protein: CSVDKSTDTQYF. CDR3 sequence (DNA): TGCAGCGTTGACAAAAGCACAGATACGCAGTATTTT.

In the case of this clone: At one end the junction does not follow the germline gene, possibly because of a read error. This chain connects TRBV7-9 to TRBJ1-2, with TRBD1 matching 8 bases. From germline, CDR1 is SEHNR and CDR2 FQNEAQ (reference sequence). The CDR3 is 16 amino acids. This CDR3 reads CSSRKAGQGFNYGYTF. The CDR3 nucleotides are TGTTCCAGCAGAAAGGCCGGACAGGGCTTTAACTATGGCTACACCTTC.

Here the CDR3 DNA reads TGTGCCAGCAGCCATGACAGAGTCGATGAAAAACTGTTTTTT. Its protein product is CASSHDRVDEKLFF. The genes are TRBV13 and TRBJ1-4, with D possibly matching TRBD1 (5 bases). The V end was cut by 5 bases, the J end by 6 bases, with 13 bases between. The CDR3 consists of 14 residues. Germline CDR1 is PRHDT and CDR2 is FYEKMQ (reference sequence).

V usage is TRBV2 and J usage is TRBJ1-3, with D perhaps matching TRBD1 (5 bases). Germline CDR1 reads SNHLY; CDR2 reads FYNNEI. V was pared by 6 bases and J by 0 bases, with 9 bases between. The CDR3 contains 14 residues. CDR3 sequence: CASSVRVSGNTIYF. CDR3 nucleotide sequence: TGTGCCAGCAGCGTCAGGGTCTCTGGAAACACCATATATTTT.